These 12 T cell receptor beta chains originate from one sample sequenced in a study of cytomegalovirus exposure and HLA in healthy donors. This PCR relied on a set of 60 Vbeta primers and 13 Jbeta primers. Libraries were prepared by immunoSEQ multiplex PCR; TCRdb keeps only in-frame clonotypes and omits some of them. The data hold 120,000 or so clones, with around 83% observed a single time. The material sequenced was PBMCs. The receptors originated from a woman aged 55 to 70 in good health and CMV-seropositive.

The J gene is TRBJ1-1, the V gene TRBV19, with 8 bases that match TRBD1. Looked up from germline, CDR1 is LNHDA and CDR2 is SQIVND (reference sequence). J gave up 7 bases and V 5 bases, and 15 bases lay outside the gene matches. CDR3 length equals 16 residues. CDR3 sequence (DNA): TGTGCCAGTAGTCCAACCGCAACCCGGGACAGGAGTGAAGCTTTCTTT. Amino acid sequence: CASSPTATRDRSEAFF.

The rearrangement links TRBV6-1 to TRBJ1-1, with D unresolved. V dropped 2 bases and J dropped 1 base, with 17 bases sitting between them. This CDR3 has 17 amino acids. CDR1 is MNHNS and CDR2 is SASEGT in the germline V gene. CDR3 residues: CASSESLLRGRNTEAFF. CDR3 nucleotides: TGTGCCAGCAGTGAATCCCTATTGAGAGGAAGGAACACTGAAGCTTTCTTT.

V is TRBV11-2 and J is TRBJ2-3; no firm D call. The CDR3 spans 12 residues. In germline, CDR1 is SGHAT, CDR2 FQNNGV. V lost 5 bases and J lost 6, with 9 bases in between. CDR3 coding DNA: TGTGCCAGCAGCGGGTGGGCGGATACGCAGTATTTT. Translated, it gives CASSGWADTQYF.

This clone has only one observation. V is TRBV18 and J is TRBJ2-3; 9 nucleotides match TRBD2. Germline assignment: CDR1 KGHSH and CDR2 LQKENI. Germline trimming cut 3 bases from V and 5 bases from J; bases unmatched to any gene: 6. There are 15 residues in the CDR3. The CDR3 sequence: CASSPWASGKDTQYF. The CDR3 DNA follows: TGTGCCAGCTCACCGTGGGCTAGCGGGAAAGATACGCAGTATTTT.

This sequence joins TRBV6-5 and TRBJ1-2; 8 nucleotides agree with TRBD1. Unmatched junction bases numbered 14, after V lost 7 bases and J lost 7 bases. Germline V gene data show CDR1 as MNHEY and CDR2 as SVGAGI. The CDR3 is made up of 15 amino acids. CDR3 sequence (DNA): TGTGCCAGCACCGCCCGGGTCAGGGGGCTTTTTGGCTACACCTTC. Protein sequence: CASTARVRGLFGYTF.

The V gene is TRBV7-9, the J gene TRBJ2-7; tentatively, D is TRBD1 (6 bases). The CDR3 consists of 15 residues. With 5 bases removed from V and 2 bases from J, the gap between germline ends came to 16 bases. Germline V gene sequence: CDR1 SEHNR, CDR2 FQNEAQ (reference sequence). CDR3: CASSRPGQRTYEQYF. CDR3 sequence (DNA): TGTGCCAGCAGCCGACCAGGACAGCGAACCTACGAGCAGTACTTC.

This clone was recorded once. This rearrangement joins TRBV7-2 to TRBJ2-7; D is undetermined. The V and J ends lost 0 bases and 9 bases respectively, with 9 bases between them. CDR1 and CDR2 from the germline V gene are SGHTA and FQGNSA. The CDR3 has 12 residues. This chain's CDR3 is CASSLASGLQYF. The CDR3, as DNA: TGTGCCAGCAGCTTAGCGAGTGGGCTGCAGTACTTC.

The chain carries TRBV5-1 and TRBJ1-2; D ambiguous. V was clipped by 4 bases and J by 4 bases, with 14 bases between them. This CDR3 comprises 14 residues. Germline V gives CDR1 SGHRS, CDR2 YFSETQ. The CDR3 here is CASSPAHRAYGYTF. For the CDR3, the DNA is TGCGCCAGCAGCCCGGCCCACAGAGCCTATGGCTACACCTTC.

V and J are TRBV5-1 and TRBJ2-7, with D maybe TRBD1 (6 bases). The V gene's germline CDR1 is SGHRS and CDR2 YFSETQ. This CDR3 has 14 residues. The germline V and J ends were trimmed by 4 bases and 3 bases, with 14 bases remaining between them. The CDR3 reads CASSPSLTGYEQYF. CDR3 nucleotides: TGCGCCAGCAGCCCGAGTTTGACAGGCTACGAGCAGTACTTC.

The CDR3 DNA sequence: TGTGCCAGCAGCCCACCGGGACTCGGGACCGGGGAGCTGTTTTTT. It translates to CASSPPGLGTGELFF. V is TRBV7-3 and J is TRBJ2-2; maybe TRBD2 (6 bases). V was shortened by 5 bases and J by 5 bases, with 15 bases between the two germline ends. Germline CDR1 reads SGHTA; CDR2 reads FQGTGA. CDR3 length equals 15 residues.

J is TRBJ2-7 and V is TRBV2; the D gene is possibly TRBD1 (6 bases). CDR3 size: 14 residues. Germline V gene lookup returns CDR1 SNHLY and CDR2 FYNNEI. The V and J ends lost 1 base and 5 bases respectively, with 12 bases between them. This CDR3 reads CASSEEQGLNEQYF. Written as DNA, the CDR3 is TGTGCCAGCAGTGAAGAACAGGGTTTGAACGAGCAGTACTTC.

Concerning this clone itself: This sample includes further DNA sequences coding for the same CDR3. The V gene is TRBV6-1, the J gene TRBJ2-2; no clear D gene. The CDR3 runs 13 residues. Trimming took off 4 bases at V and 1 base at J, with 4 bases between the two ends. CDR1 is MNHNS, CDR2 SASEGT, per germline. The CDR3 coding sequence is TGTGCCAGCAGTGTCCGGAACACCGGGGAGCTGTTTTTT. Its translation: CASSVRNTGELFF.